The clone carrying this T cell receptor beta chain came up a few times. The antigen is undetermined. Germline assignment: CDR1 WNHNN and CDR2 SYGVQD (reference sequence). This CDR3 has 12 amino acids. Trimming left V 8 bases short and J 1 base short, with 8 bases between. This record belongs to a study of T cell responses to AZD1222 COVID-19 vaccine. Study overall: Pooling was applied to second doses at about 4 or about 12 weeks.

Points from the study as a whole: Possibly, clonal diversity was underestimated; donors were largely white British and included more females.

Sequencing was performed with immunoSEQ multiplex PCR; in TCRdb, only in-frame clones are kept and a portion is missing. The table includes about 120,000 clones, roughly 90% detected once. The TCR was taken from an adult in good health. The V and J genes are TRBV10-1 and TRBJ1-1; D remains ambiguous. Sequencing was performed on peripheral blood, taken on day 0 of AZD1222 vaccination. The CDR3 nucleotides are TGCGCCAGCGGCAGGACGAACACTGAAGCTTTCTTT. This translates into CASGRTNTEAFF.